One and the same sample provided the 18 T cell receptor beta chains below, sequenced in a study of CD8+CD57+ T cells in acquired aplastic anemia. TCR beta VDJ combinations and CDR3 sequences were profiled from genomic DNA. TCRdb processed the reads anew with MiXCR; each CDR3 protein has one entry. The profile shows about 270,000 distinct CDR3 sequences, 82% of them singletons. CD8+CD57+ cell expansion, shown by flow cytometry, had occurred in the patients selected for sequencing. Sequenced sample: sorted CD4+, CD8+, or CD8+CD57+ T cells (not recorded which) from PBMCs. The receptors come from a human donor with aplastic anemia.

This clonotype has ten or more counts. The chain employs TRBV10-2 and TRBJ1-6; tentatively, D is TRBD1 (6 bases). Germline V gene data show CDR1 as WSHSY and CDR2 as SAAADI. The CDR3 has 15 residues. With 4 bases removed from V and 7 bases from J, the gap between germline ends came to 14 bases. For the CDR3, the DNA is TGCGCCAGCAGTGCCAGGTGGGGGACAAATTCACCCCTCCACTTT. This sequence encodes CASSARWGTNSPLHF.

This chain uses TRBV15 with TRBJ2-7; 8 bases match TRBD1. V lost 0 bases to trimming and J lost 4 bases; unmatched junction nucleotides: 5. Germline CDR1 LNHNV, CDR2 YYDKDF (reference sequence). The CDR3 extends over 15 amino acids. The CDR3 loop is CATSRDSTGGYEQYF. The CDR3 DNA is TGTGCCACCAGCAGAGATTCCACAGGGGGTTACGAGCAGTACTTC.

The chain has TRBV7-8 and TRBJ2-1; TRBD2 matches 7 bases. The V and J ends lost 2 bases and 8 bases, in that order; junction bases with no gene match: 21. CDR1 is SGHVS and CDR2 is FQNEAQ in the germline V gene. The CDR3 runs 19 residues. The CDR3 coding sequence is TGTGCCAGCAGCTTACCGGGAGGTCCCGATACGCAGCATGAAGATGAGCAGTTCTTC. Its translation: CASSLPGGPDTQHEDEQFF.

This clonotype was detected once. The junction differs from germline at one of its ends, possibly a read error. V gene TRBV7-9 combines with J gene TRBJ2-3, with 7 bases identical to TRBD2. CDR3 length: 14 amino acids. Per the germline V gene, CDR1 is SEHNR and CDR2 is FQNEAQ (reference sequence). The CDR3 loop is CASSYAAGLHTQYF. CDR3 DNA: TGTGCCAGCAGCTACGCGGCGGGACTACATACCCAGTATTTT.

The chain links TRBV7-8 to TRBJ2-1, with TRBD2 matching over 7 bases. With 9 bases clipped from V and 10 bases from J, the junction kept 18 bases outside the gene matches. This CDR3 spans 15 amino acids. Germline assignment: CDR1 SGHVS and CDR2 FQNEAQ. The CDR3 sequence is CASSIASGACKEQFF. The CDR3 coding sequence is TGTGCCAGTAGTATAGCTAGCGGTGCCTGCAAGGAGCAGTTCTTC.

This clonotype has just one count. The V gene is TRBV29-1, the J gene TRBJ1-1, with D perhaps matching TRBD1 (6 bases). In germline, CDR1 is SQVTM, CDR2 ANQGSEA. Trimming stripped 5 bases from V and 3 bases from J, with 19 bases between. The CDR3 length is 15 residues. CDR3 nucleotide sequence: TGCAGCGTTAGGGCAGGGGCGGCCGGGGACACTGAAGCTTTCTTT. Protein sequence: CSVRAGAAGDTEAFF.

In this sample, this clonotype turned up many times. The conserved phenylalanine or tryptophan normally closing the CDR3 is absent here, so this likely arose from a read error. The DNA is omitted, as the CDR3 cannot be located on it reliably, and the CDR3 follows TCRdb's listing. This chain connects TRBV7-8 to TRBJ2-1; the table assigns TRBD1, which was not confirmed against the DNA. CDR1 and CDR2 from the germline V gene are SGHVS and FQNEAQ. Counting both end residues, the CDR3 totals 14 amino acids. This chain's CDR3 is CASSFHPDGTALSY.

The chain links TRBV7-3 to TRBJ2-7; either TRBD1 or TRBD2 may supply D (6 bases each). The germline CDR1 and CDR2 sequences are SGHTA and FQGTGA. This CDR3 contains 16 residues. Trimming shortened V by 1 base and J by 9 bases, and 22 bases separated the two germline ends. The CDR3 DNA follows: TGTGCCAGCAGCTTAAGTGGAACGGGGGCCCACGTCGTGCAGTACGTC. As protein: CASSLSGTGAHVVQYV.

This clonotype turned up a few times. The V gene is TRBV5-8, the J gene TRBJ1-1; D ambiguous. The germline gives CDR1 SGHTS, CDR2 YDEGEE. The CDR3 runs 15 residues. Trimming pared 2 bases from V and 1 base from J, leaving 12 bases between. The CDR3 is CASSFDLAGNTEAFF. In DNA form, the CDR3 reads TGTGCCAGCAGCTTTGATCTCGCAGGGAACACTGAAGCTTTCTTT.

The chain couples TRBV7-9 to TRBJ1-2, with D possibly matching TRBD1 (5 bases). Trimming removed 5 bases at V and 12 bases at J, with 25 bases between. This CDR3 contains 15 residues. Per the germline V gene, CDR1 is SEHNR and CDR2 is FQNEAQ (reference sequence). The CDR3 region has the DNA TGTGCCAGCAGCCCCGTTGGCGGGACCGAGGATACGCACACCTTC. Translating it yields CASSPVGGTEDTHTF.

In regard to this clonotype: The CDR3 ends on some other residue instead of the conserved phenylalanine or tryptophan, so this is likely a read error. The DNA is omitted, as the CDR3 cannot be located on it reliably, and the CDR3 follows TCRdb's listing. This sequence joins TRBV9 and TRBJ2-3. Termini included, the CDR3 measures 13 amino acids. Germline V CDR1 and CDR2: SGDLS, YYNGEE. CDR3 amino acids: CASSDYHNSYNEL.

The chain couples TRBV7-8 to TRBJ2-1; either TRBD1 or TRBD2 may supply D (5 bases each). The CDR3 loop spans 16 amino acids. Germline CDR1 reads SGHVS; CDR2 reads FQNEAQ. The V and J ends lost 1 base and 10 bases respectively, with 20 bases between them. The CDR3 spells CASSLERGAGTEEQFF. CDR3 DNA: TGTGCCAGCAGCTTAGAAAGAGGTGCCGGGACCGAGGAGCAGTTCTTC. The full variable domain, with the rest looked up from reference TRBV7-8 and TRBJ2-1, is GAGVSQSPRYKVAKRGQDVALRCDPISGHVSLFWYQQALGQGPEFLTYFQNEAQLDKSGLPSDRFFAERPEGSVSTLKIQRTQQEDSAVYLCASSLERGAGTEEQFFGPGTRLTVL.

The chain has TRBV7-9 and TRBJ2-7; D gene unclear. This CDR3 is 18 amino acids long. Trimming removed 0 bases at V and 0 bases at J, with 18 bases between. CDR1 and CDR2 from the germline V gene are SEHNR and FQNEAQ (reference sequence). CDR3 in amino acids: CASSLAPGCTALSYEQYV. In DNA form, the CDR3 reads TGTGCCAGCAGCTTAGCGCCAGGCTGCACAGCCCTCTCCTACGAGCAGTACGTC.

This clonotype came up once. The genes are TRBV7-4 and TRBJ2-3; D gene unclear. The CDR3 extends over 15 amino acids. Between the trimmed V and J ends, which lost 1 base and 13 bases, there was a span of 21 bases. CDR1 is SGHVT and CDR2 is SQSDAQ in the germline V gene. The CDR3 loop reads CASSLVVTIRETEYF. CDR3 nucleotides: TGTGCCAGCAGCTTAGTGGTGACGATCAGAGAGACGGAGTATTTT.

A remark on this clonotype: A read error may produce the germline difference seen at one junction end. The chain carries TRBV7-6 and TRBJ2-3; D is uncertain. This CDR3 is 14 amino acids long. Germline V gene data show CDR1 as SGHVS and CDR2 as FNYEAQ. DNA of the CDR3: TGTGCCAGCAGCTTAGCGCGAGGTCCAAAAACGCCGCATTTT. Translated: CASSLARGPKTPHF.

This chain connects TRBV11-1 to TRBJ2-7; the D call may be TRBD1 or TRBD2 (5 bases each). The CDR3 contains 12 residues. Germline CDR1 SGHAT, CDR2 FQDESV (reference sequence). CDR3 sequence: CASSPGRALEYV. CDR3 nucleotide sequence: TGCGCCAGCAGCCCAGGGCGGGCGCTCGAGTACGTC.

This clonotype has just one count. The CDR3 reads CASSLDPGGTTISYEQYV. CDR3 coding DNA: TGTGCCAGCAGCTTGGATCCAGGTGGTACTACGATCAGCTACGAGCAGTACGTC. V is TRBV7-9 and J is TRBJ2-7; D gene uncertain. The V gene lost 3 bases and the J gene lost 3 bases, with 24 bases spanning the gap. Germline CDR1 and CDR2: SEHNR and FQNEAQ (reference sequence). There are 18 residues in the CDR3.

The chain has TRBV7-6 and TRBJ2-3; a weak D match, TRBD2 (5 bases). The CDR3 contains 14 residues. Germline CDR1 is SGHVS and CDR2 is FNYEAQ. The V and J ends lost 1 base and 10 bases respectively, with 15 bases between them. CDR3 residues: CASSLGGGSYAQYF. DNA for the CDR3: TGTGCCAGCAGCTTAGGCGGAGGTTCCTACGCGCAGTATTTT.